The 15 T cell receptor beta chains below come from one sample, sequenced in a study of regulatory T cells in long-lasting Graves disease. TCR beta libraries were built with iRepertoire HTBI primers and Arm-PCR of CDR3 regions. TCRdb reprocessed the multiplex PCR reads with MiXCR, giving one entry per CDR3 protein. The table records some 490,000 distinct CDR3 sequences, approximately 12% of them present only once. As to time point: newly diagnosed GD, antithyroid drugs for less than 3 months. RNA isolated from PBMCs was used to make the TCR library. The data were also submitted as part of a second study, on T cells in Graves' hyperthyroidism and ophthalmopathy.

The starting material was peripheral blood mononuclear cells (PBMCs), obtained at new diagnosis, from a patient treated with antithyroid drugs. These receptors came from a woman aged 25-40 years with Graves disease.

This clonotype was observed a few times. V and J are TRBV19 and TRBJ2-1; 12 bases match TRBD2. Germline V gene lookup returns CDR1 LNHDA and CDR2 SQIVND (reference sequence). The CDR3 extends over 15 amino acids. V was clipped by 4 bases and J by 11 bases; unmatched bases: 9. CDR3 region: CASSNLATSGRKQFF. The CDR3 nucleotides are TGTGCCAGTAGTAACTTAGCGACTAGCGGGAGAAAGCAGTTCTTC.

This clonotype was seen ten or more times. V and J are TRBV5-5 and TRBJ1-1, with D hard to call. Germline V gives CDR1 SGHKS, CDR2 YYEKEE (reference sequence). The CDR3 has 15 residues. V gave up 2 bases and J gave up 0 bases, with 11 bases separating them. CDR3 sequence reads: CASSLTDVMNTEAFF. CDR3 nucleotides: TGTGCCAGCAGCTTAACGGACGTTATGAACACTGAAGCTTTCTTT.

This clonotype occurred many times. DNA for the CDR3: TGTGCCAGCAAGGGGACAGTGACCCCTTGGGAGCAGTACTTC. Its protein is CASKGTVTPWEQYF. The rearrangement links TRBV2 to TRBJ2-7; 7 bases map to TRBD1. This CDR3 spans 14 amino acids. J gave up 7 bases and V 7 bases, and 13 bases lay outside the gene matches. The germline gives CDR1 SNHLY, CDR2 FYNNEI. Full variable domain (outside the CDR3, taken from reference TRBV2 and TRBJ2-7): EPEVTQTPSHQVTQMGQEVILRCVPISNHLYFYWYRQILGQKVEFLVSFYNNEISEKSEIFDDQFSVERPDGSNFTLKIRSTKLEDSAMYFCASKGTVTPWEQYFGPGTRLTVT.

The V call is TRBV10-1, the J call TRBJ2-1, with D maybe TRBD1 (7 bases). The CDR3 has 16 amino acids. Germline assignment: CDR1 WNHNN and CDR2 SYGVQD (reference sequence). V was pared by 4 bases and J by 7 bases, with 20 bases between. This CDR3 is CASSGGEGAGGNEQFF. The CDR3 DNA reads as TGCGCCAGCAGTGGCGGAGAGGGGGCCGGAGGGAATGAGCAGTTCTTC.

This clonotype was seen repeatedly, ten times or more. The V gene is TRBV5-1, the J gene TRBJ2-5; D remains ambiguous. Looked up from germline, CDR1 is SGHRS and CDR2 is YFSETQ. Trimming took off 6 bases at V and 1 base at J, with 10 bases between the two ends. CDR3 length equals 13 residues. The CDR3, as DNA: TGCGCCAGCAACAACAACCCCCAAGAGACCCAGTACTTC. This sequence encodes CASNNNPQETQYF.

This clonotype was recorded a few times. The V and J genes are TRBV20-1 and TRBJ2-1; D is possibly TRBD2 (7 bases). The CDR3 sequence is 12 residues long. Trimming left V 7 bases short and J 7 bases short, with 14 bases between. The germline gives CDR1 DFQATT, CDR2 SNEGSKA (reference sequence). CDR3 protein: CSVLRGGNEQFF. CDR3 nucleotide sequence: TGCAGTGTTTTAAGGGGGGGAAATGAGCAGTTCTTC.

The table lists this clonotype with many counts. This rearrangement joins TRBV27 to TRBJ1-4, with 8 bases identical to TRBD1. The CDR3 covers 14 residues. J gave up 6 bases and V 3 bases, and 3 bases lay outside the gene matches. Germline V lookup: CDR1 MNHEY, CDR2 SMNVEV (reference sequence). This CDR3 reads CASSFRGRDEKLFF. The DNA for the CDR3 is TGTGCCAGCAGTTTCAGGGGGCGGGATGAAAAACTGTTTTTT.

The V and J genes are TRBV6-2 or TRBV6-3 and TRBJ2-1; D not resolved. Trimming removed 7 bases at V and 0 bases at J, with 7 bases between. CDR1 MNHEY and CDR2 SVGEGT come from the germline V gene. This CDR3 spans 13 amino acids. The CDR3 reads CASTADSYNEQFF. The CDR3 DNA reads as TGTGCCAGCACGGCGGACTCCTACAATGAGCAGTTCTTC.

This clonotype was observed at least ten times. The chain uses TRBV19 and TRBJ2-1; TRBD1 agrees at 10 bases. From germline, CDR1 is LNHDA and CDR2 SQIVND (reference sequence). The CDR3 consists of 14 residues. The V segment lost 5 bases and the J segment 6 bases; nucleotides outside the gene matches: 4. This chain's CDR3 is CASSFRTGGNEQFF. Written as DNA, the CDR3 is TGTGCCAGTAGTTTCCGGACAGGGGGCAATGAGCAGTTCTTC. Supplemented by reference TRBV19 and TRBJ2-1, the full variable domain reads DGGITQSPKYLFRKEGQNVTLSCEQNLNHDAMYWYRQDPGQGLRLIYYSQIVNDFQKGDIAEGYSVSREKKESFPLTVTSAQKNPTAFYLCASSFRTGGNEQFFGPGTRLTVL.

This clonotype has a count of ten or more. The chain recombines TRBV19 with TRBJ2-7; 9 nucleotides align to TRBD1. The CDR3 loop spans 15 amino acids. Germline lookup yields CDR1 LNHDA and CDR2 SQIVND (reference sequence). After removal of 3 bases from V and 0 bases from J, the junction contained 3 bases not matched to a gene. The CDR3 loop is CASSIPGQGSYEQYF. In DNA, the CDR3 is TGTGCCAGTAGTATCCCGGGACAGGGCTCCTACGAGCAGTACTTC.

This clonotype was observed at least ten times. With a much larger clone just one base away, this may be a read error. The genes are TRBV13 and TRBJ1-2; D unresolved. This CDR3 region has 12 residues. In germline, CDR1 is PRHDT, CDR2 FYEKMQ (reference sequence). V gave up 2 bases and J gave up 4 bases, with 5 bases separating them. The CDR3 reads CASSLNGYGYTF. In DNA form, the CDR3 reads TGTGCCAGCAGCTTAAACGGCTATGGCTACACCTTC.

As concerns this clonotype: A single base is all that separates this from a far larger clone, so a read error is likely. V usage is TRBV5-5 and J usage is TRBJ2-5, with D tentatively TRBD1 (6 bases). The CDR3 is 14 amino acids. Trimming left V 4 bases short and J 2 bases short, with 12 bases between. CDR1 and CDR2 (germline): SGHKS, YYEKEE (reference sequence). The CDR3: CASSVGDKQETQYF. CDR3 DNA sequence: TGTGCCAGCAGCGTTGGGGACAAGCAAGAGACCCAGTACTTC.

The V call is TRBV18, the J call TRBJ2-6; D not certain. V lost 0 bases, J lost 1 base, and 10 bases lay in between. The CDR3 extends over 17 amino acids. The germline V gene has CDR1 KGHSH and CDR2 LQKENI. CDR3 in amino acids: CASSPPLMISGANVLTF. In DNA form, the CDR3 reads TGTGCCAGCTCACCACCGTTGATGATTTCTGGGGCCAACGTCCTGACTTTC.

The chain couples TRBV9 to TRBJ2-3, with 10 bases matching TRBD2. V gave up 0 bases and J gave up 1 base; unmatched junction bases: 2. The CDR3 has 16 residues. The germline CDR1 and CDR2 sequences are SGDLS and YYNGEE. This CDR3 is CASSVGTSGGTDTQYF. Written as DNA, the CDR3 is TGTGCCAGCAGCGTAGGGACTAGCGGAGGCACAGATACGCAGTATTTT.

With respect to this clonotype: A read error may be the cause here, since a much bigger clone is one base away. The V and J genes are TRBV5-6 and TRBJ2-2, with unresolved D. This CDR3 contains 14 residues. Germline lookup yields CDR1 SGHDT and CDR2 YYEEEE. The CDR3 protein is CASSLGRFTWELFF. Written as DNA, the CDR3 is TGTGCCAGCAGCTTGGGCCGCTTCACCTGGGAGCTGTTTTTT. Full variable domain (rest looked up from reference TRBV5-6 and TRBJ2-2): DAGVTQSPTHLIKTRGQQVTLRCSPKSGHDTVSWYQQALGQGPQFIFQYYEEEERQRGNFPDRFSGHQFPNYSSELNVNALLLGDSALYLCASSLGRFTWELFFGEGSRLTVL.